The TCR beta chain described here comes from a study of memory CD4+ T cells and cytomegalovirus serostatus. Study context: Donors were healthy Belgian adults, fewer than ten CMV seropositive and 20 to 25 seronegative.

CDR1 is PRHDT, CDR2 FYEKMQ, per germline (reference sequence). The length of the CDR3 is 13 residues. V gave up 2 bases and J gave up 6 bases, with 11 bases separating them. Single viable CD3+CD4+CD8-CD45RO+ cells were sorted as the memory CD4+ T cells. Comments on this clone: Its antigen is unknown.

Assay used: immunoSEQ multiplex PCR; TCRdb lists only in-frame clones, some missing. This repertoire shows about 46,000 clones, 60% to 80% found once; its top ten account for roughly 0.6%. Study-wide points: Each of approximately 63 CMV-associated TCRbeta sequences occurred in one to five individuals. A US-trained random forest predicted CMV serostatus with median AUC around 0.9.

The chain carries TRBV13 and TRBJ2-7, with D possibly being TRBD2 (6 bases). The sequence came from an adult in good health and CMV-seronegative. The sequencing input was memory CD4+ T cells from blood. The CDR3 sequence: CASSLRLVGEQYF. The CDR3 DNA follows: TGTGCCAGCAGCTTACGACTAGTAGGCGAGCAGTACTTC.